The source of this TCR beta chain is a study of T cell clones after liver transplantation. The table came from immunoSEQ multiplex PCR; TCRdb's copy has only in-frame clones and leaves some out. Of more than 95,000 clones listed, approximately 79% are singletons. Trimming at V came to 4 bases and at J to 2 bases, leaving 8 bases not matched to a gene. The CDR3 runs 18 residues. From germline, CDR1 is SGHDN and CDR2 FVKESK. This rearrangement joins TRBV14 to TRBJ2-6; 10 bases agree with TRBD1. The clonotype comes from a human patient who received a liver transplant. Some T cells may have come from the graft donor. The material was CD4+ T cells from blood, obtained 47 months after liver transplant. This chain's CDR3 is CASSPLGQGFAGANVLTF. Here the CDR3 DNA reads TGTGCCAGCAGCCCCTTGGGACAGGGGTTTGCTGGGGCCAACGTCCTGACTTTC.